This entry features one TCR beta chain sequence. Sequenced by immunoSEQ multiplex PCR; TCRdb stores in-frame clones only, minus some. The profile shows about 1.9 million clones, roughly 93% of them singletons. The CDR3 is 14 residues long. Germline V CDR1 and CDR2: MNHEY, SMNVEV (reference sequence). V lost 3 bases, J lost 6 bases, and 2 bases stayed unmatched. The data were obtained in a study of shared clonotypes between healthy human individuals. The naive CD8 population came from CD45RO-negative cells selected for CCR7, without terminally differentiated effector memory CD45RA+ cells. This receptor was identified in a man aged 18 to 29 in good health. Some clones in this sample may be carry-over from other donors' samples. The chain couples TRBV27 to TRBJ2-1; TRBD1 agrees at 10 bases. The specimen was naive CD8+ T cells from PBMCs. The CDR3 DNA reads TGTGCCAGCAGTTTGGGACAGGGGTTCAATGAGCAGTTCTTC. It encodes CASSLGQGFNEQFF.